These 10 T cell receptor beta chains share one sample of origin, sequenced in a study of cytomegalovirus exposure and HLA in healthy donors (dated by TCRdb to 2017 to 2019). Libraries came from the immunoSEQ multiplex PCR assay. A mixture of 60 forward primers for TCR Vbeta segments and 13 reverse primers for TCR Jbeta segments was used in the multiplex PCR. TCRdb obtained this table from immuneACCESS and retained in-frame rearrangements with V and J assigned. These tables miss some clones; where compared with another copy, unresolved V genes account for less than half of the shortfall, and the remainder is unexplained. A total of about 140,000 clones appear in this sample, about 70% of them only once. Approximately 2.8% of the sample lies in the top ten. The sample consisted of PBMCs. These receptors all stem from a male donor in good health and CMV-seronegative.

The chain combines TRBV4-1 with TRBJ1-6; 10 bases are a match to TRBD1. The J segment lost 5 bases and the V segment lost 1 base, leaving 2 bases of the junction unmatched. Germline V gene data show CDR1 as MGHRA and CDR2 as YSYEKL. The CDR3 has 16 amino acids. This CDR3 reads CASSQAGTGDNSPLHF. CDR3 DNA sequence: TGCGCCAGCAGCCAAGCAGGGACAGGGGATAATTCACCCCTCCACTTT.

The CDR3 is CASSFGTGDSPLHF. The DNA for the CDR3 is TGTGCCAGCAGCTTCGGGACGGGGGATTCACCCCTCCACTTT. V and J are TRBV11-2 and TRBJ1-6, with D possibly being TRBD1 (5 bases). CDR1 and CDR2 from the germline V gene are SGHAT and FQNNGV. CDR3 size: 14 residues. Trimming left V 3 bases short and J 8 bases short, with 11 bases between.

The V call is TRBV14, the J call TRBJ1-1, with 8 bases that match TRBD1. The V segment lost 1 base and the J segment 0 bases; nucleotides outside the gene matches: 4. The CDR3 length is 16 residues. Germline assignment: CDR1 SGHDN and CDR2 FVKESK. CDR3 sequence reads: CASSQARQGMNTEAFF. The CDR3 DNA reads as TGTGCCAGCAGCCAAGCTCGACAGGGGATGAACACTGAAGCTTTCTTT.

The chain employs TRBV19 and TRBJ2-1, with 8 bases that match TRBD2. The CDR3 runs 16 residues. J gave up 7 bases and V 8 bases, and 16 bases lay outside the gene matches. Germline lookup yields CDR1 LNHDA and CDR2 SQIVND (reference sequence). The CDR3 nucleotides read TGTGCCAGTCGCCCCTCTGGACTAGCCGCCGTGAATGAGCAGTTCTTC. Translation: CASRPSGLAAVNEQFF.

This clone has more than one count but fewer than ten. The V call is TRBV4-3, the J call TRBJ1-1, with no clear D. Germline V gene lookup returns CDR1 LGHNA and CDR2 YSLEER. CDR3 length: 15 amino acids. V lost 0 bases to trimming and J lost 3 bases, with 11 bases between them. The CDR3, as DNA: TGCGCCAGCAGCCAAGATCTAGGAGCCTACACTGAAGCTTTCTTT. It codes for CASSQDLGAYTEAFF.

The genes are TRBV7-9 and TRBJ2-7; 10 bases match TRBD1. This CDR3 contains 15 residues. Trimming at V came to 8 bases and at J to 6 bases, leaving 13 bases not matched to a gene. Germline assignment: CDR1 SEHNR and CDR2 FQNEAQ (reference sequence). Here the CDR3 reads CASGVRGTGVAEQYF. The CDR3 region has the DNA TGTGCCAGCGGAGTTCGAGGGACAGGGGTTGCCGAGCAGTACTTC. Full variable domain (remainder filled in from reference TRBV7-9 and TRBJ2-7): DTGVSQNPRHKITKRGQNVTFRCDPISEHNRLYWYRQTLGQGPEFLTYFQNEAQLEKSRLLSDRFSAERPKGSFSTLEIQRTEQGDSAMYLCASGVRGTGVAEQYFGPGTRLTVT.

Worth noting for this clone: This specimen includes other DNA sequences encoding the same CDR3. CDR3 sequence reads: CAWNRGPNYGYTF. The CDR3 DNA follows: TGTGCCTGGAACAGGGGTCCTAACTATGGCTACACCTTC. The chain couples TRBV30 to TRBJ1-2; the match to TRBD1 covers 7 bases. J lost 0 bases, V lost 4 bases, and 2 bases had no gene match. This CDR3 has 13 amino acids. CDR1 is GTSNPN and CDR2 is SVGIG in the germline V gene (reference sequence). The full variable domain, in which reference TRBV30 and TRBJ1-2 provide the parts outside the CDR3, is SQTIHQWPATLVQPVGSPLSLECTVEGTSNPNLYWYRQAAGRGLQLLFYSVGIGQISSEVPQNLSASRPQDRQFILSSKKLLLSDSGFYLCAWNRGPNYGYTFGSGTRLTVV.

The J gene is TRBJ1-2, the V gene TRBV28; D is ambiguous. The CDR3 is made up of 11 amino acids. Looked up from germline, CDR1 is MDHEN and CDR2 is SYDVKM. Between the trimmed V and J ends, which lost 3 bases and 4 bases, there was a span of 3 bases. As DNA, the CDR3 is TGTGCCAGCAGTTTCTTCTATGGCTACACCTTC. Amino acid sequence: CASSFFYGYTF.

The chain joins TRBV6-5 to TRBJ1-6; TRBD1 agrees at 7 bases. The V gene's germline CDR1 is MNHEY and CDR2 SVGAGI. J lost 3 bases, V lost 7 bases, and 6 bases had no gene match. This CDR3 is built from 15 residues. The DNA for the CDR3 is TGTGCCAGCAAAGAAAACAGGGGCTATAATTCACCCCTCCACTTT. This gives the protein CASKENRGYNSPLHF.

J is TRBJ2-7 and V is TRBV7-3, with 7 nucleotides matching TRBD1. Trimming cost V 5 bases and J 0 bases; bases outside gene matches: 4. The CDR3 length is 14 residues. Germline lookup yields CDR1 SGHTA and CDR2 FQGTGA. CDR3 region: CASSPGQDSYEQYF. CDR3 DNA sequence: TGTGCCAGCAGCCCCGGACAGGACTCCTACGAGCAGTACTTC.